A single sample gave rise to the 10 T cell receptor beta chains below, sequenced in a study of identical twins. One entry per CDR3 protein results from TCRdb running MiXCR on the 5' RACE reads. The table shows 600,000 to 850,000 distinct CDR3 sequences, with about 20% occurring only once. These sequences were also reported in another study, on T cells expressing NK-cell markers.

The sequencing sample was made of PBMCs. The origin of the receptors is a woman aged 18-30 years in good health.

This chain connects TRBV12-5 to TRBJ1-2; D gene ambiguous. The CDR3 consists of 13 residues. Trimming took 2 bases from V and 5 from J, leaving 9 bases between them. CDR1 and CDR2 from the germline V gene are LGHNT and FRNRAP. CDR3 bases: TGTGCTAGTGGTTTGTTTTCAGTGTATGGCTACACCTTC. As protein: CASGLFSVYGYTF.

This clonotype turned up a few times. This chain joins TRBV7-8 and TRBJ2-3; 7 nucleotides agree with TRBD1. From germline, CDR1 is SGHVS and CDR2 FQNEAQ. This CDR3 has 15 residues. V lost 5 bases and J lost 2; bases outside the gene matches: 7. CDR3 amino acids: CASSLLGGHTDTQYF. The CDR3 coding sequence is TGTGCCAGCAGCCTCCTAGGGGGCCACACAGATACGCAGTATTTT.

This chain uses TRBV27 with TRBJ2-7; 10 bases match TRBD2. The germline CDR1 and CDR2 sequences are MNHEY and SMNVEV (reference sequence). V gave up 8 bases and J gave up 2 bases; unmatched junction bases: 18. The length of the CDR3 is 18 residues. The CDR3 DNA follows: TGTGCCAGCCACCCATTGGGTAGCGGGGGGCCGGGAACCTACGAGCAGTACTTC. Translation gives CASHPLGSGGPGTYEQYF.

The sample holds a few counts of this clonotype. The rearrangement links TRBV7-2 to TRBJ2-4; 7 bases line up with TRBD2. Germline V gene data show CDR1 as SGHTA and CDR2 as FQGNSA. The CDR3 totals 14 residues. V shed 6 bases, J shed 2 bases, and the junction held 4 bases outside the gene matches. The CDR3 DNA sequence: TGTGCCAGCAGTCCCGGGGGGACCAAAAACATTCAGTACTTC. This sequence encodes CASSPGGTKNIQYF.

The rearrangement links TRBV3-1 to TRBJ2-1, with 8 bases that match TRBD2. Germline V gene sequence: CDR1 LGHDT, CDR2 YNNKEL (reference sequence). The CDR3 extends over 20 amino acids. J lost 0 bases, V lost 1 base, and 14 bases had no gene match. DNA of the CDR3: TGTGCCAGCAGCCAAGGGGGCGGGAGGTTACCCACCAGCTCCTACAATGAGCAGTTCTTC. Protein product: CASSQGGGRLPTSSYNEQFF.

This clonotype was seen a handful of times. V is TRBV20-1 and J is TRBJ2-7, with 12 bases fitting TRBD2. J gave up 9 bases and V 3 bases, and 9 bases lay outside the gene matches. This CDR3 region has 14 residues. Germline V gene data show CDR1 as DFQATT and CDR2 as SNEGSKA (reference sequence). DNA of the CDR3: TGCAGTGCTAGGGCCGGGACTAGCGGGCCTTGGCAGTACTTC. This encodes CSARAGTSGPWQYF.

The chain links TRBV9 to TRBJ1-5; no clear D gene. Between the trimmed V and J ends, which lost 0 bases and 4 bases, there was a span of 5 bases. This CDR3 is 13 amino acids long. The germline gives CDR1 SGDLS, CDR2 YYNGEE. CDR3 DNA: TGTGCCAGCAGCGTAGATCTGAATCAGCCCCAGCATTTT. Encoded protein: CASSVDLNQPQHF. Variable domain in full (rest from reference TRBV9 and TRBJ1-5): DSGVTQTPKHLITATGQRVTLRCSPRSGDLSVYWYQQSLDQGLQFLIQYYNGEERAKGNILERFSAQQFPDLHSELNLSSLELGDSALYFCASSVDLNQPQHFGDGTRLSIL.

In this sample, this clonotype turned up many times. The DNA of the CDR3 is TGTGCCAGCAAGAGACAGGGTCTGTATAATGAGCAGTTCTTC. Residues: CASKRQGLYNEQFF. This sequence joins TRBV12-3 or TRBV12-4 and TRBJ2-1; 7 bases are shared with TRBD1. After removal of 7 bases from V and 7 bases from J, the junction contained 10 bases not matched to a gene. CDR3 size: 14 residues.

In its sample, this clonotype was seen once. The rearrangement links TRBV3-1 to TRBJ2-5; 10 bases are a match to TRBD2. Unmatched junction bases numbered 6, after V lost 1 base and J lost 1 base. The germline CDR1 and CDR2 sequences are LGHDT and YNNKEL (reference sequence). The CDR3 length is 17 residues. CDR3 residues: CASSQAASGSSQETQYF. CDR3 nucleotide sequence: TGTGCCAGCAGCCAAGCGGCTAGCGGGAGTAGCCAAGAGACCCAGTACTTC.

The chain links TRBV14 to TRBJ1-1; no firm D call. The CDR3 is 13 residues long. Trimming shortened V by 4 bases and J by 6 bases, and 12 bases separated the two germline ends. The germline CDR1 and CDR2 sequences are SGHDN and FVKESK. The DNA of the CDR3 is TGTGCCAGCAGCCGATATATACACTCTGAAGCTTTCTTT. Protein: CASSRYIHSEAFF.